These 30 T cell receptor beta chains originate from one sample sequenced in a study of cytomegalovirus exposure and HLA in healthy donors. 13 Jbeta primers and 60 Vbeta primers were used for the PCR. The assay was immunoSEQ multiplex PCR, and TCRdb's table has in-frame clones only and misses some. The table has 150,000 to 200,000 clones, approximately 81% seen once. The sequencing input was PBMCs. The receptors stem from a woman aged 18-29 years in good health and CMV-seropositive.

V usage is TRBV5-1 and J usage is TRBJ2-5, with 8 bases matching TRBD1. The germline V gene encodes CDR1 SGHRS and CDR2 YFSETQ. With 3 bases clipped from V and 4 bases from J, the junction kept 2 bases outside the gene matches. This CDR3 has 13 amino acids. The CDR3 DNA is TGCGCCAGCAGCTCCGGGACAGGAGAGACCCAGTACTTC. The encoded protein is CASSSGTGETQYF.

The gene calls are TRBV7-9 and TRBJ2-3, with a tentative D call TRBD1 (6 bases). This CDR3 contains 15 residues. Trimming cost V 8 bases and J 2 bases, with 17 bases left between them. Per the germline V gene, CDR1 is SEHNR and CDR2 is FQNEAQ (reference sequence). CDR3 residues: CASSTGLGATDTQYF. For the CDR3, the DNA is TGTGCCAGCTCCACAGGGCTAGGGGCCACAGATACGCAGTATTTT.

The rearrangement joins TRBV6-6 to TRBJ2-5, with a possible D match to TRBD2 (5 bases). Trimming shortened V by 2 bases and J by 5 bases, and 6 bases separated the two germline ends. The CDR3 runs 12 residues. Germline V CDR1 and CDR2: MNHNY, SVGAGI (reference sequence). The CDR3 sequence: CASSYRGETQYF. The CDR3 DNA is TGTGCCAGCAGTTACAGAGGGGAGACCCAGTACTTC.

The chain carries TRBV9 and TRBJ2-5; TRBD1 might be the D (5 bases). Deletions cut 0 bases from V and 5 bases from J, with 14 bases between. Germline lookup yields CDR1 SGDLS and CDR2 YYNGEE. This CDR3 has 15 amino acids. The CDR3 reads CASSVDGAAWETQYF. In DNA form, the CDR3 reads TGTGCCAGCAGCGTAGATGGGGCGGCTTGGGAGACCCAGTACTTC.

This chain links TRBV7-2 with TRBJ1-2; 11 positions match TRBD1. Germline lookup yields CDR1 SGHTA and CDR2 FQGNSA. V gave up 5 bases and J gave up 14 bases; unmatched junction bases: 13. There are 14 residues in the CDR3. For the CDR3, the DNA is TGTGCCAGCAGCCCAACCCTGGGACAGGGGGTTAGGACCTTC. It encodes CASSPTLGQGVRTF.

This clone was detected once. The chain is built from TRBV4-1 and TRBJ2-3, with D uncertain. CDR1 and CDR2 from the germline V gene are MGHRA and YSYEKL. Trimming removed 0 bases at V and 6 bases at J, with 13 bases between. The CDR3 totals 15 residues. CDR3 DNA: TGCGCCAGCAGCCAAGATTCTCCCTTTCGGGATACGCAGTATTTT. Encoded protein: CASSQDSPFRDTQYF.

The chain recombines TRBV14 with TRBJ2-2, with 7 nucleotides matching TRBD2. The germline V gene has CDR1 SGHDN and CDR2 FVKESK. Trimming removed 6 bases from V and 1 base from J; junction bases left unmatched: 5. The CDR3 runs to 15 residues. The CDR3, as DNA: TGTGCCAGCAGGCTGGCGGGGGTGAACACCGGGGAGCTGTTTTTT. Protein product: CASRLAGVNTGELFF.

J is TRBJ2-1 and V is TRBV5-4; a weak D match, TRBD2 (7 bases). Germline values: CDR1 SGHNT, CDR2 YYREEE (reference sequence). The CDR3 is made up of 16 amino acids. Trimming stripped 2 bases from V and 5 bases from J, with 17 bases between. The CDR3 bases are TGTGCCAGCAGCTTACCCTTAGGGGGGGGGAACAATGAGCAGTTCTTC. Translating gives CASSLPLGGGNNEQFF.

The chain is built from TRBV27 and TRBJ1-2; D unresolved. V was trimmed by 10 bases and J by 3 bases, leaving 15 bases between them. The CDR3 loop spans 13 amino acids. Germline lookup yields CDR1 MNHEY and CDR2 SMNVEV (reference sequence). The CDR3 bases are TGTGCCACCTCACCCCCAGGCCACTATGGCTACACCTTC. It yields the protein CATSPPGHYGYTF.

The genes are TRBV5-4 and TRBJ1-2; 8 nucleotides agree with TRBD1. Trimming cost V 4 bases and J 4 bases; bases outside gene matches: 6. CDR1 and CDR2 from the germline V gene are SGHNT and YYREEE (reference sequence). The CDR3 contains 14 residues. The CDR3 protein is CASSPTTGVYGYTF. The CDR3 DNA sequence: TGTGCCAGCAGCCCCACGACAGGGGTCTATGGCTACACCTTC.

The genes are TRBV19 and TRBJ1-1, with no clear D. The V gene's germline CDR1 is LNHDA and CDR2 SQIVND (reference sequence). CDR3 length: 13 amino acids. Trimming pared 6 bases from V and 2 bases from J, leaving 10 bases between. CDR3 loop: CASRGYSNTEAFF. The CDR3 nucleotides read TGTGCCAGTAGAGGTTACAGCAACACTGAAGCTTTCTTT.

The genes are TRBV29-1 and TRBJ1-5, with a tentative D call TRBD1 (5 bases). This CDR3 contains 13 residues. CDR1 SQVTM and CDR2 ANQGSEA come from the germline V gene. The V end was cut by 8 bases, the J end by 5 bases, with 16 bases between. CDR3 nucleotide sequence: TGCAGCACGCGTGACGGGGGTGATCAGCCCCAGCATTTT. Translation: CSTRDGGDQPQHF.

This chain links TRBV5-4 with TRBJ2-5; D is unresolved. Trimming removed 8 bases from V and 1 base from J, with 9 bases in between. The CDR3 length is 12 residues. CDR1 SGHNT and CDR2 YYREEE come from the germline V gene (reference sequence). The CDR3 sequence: CASTFAQETQYF. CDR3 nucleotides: TGTGCCAGTACATTTGCCCAAGAGACCCAGTACTTC.

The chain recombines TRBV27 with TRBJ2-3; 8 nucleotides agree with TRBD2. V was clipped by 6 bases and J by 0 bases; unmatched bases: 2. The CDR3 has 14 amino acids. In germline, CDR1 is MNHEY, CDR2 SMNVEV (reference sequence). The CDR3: CASRSGGSTDTQYF. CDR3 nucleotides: TGTGCCAGCAGGTCGGGAGGGAGCACAGATACGCAGTATTTT.

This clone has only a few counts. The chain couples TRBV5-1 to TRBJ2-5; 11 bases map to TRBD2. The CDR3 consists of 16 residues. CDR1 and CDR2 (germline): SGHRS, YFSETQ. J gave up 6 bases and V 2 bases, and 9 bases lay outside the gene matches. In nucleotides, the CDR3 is TGCGCCAGCAGCTTAGGAGTGGCTAGCGGGGGGAAGACCCAGTACTTC. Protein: CASSLGVASGGKTQYF.

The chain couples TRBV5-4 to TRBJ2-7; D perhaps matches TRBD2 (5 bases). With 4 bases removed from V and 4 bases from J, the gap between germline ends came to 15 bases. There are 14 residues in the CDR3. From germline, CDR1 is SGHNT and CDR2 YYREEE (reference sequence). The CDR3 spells CASSLTGGGYEQYF. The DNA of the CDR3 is TGTGCCAGCAGCCTAACCGGCGGAGGATACGAGCAGTACTTC.

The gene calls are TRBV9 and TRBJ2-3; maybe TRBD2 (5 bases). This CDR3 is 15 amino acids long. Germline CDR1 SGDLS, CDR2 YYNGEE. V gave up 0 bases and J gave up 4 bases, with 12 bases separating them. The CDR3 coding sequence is TGTGCCAGCAGCGTAGACTGGCTGGGAGCAGATACGCAGTATTTT. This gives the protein CASSVDWLGADTQYF.

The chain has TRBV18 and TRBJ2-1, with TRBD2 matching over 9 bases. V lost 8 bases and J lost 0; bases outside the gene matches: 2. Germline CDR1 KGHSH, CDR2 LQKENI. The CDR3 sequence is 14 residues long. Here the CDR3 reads CASIAGVSYNEQFF. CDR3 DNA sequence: TGTGCCAGCATAGCGGGGGTCTCCTACAATGAGCAGTTCTTC.

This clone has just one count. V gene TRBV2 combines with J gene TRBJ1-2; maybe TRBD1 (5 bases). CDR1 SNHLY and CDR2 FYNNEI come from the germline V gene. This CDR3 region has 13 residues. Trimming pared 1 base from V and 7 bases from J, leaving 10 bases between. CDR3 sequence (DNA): TGTGCCAGCAGTGAAGGACAGCATGGTGGCTACACCTTC. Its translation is CASSEGQHGGYTF.

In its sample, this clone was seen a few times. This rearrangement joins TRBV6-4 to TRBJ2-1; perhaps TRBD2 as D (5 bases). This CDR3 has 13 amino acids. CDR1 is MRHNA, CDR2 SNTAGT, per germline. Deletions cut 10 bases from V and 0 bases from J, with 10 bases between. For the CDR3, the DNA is TGTGCCACCCGGGGAAGCTCCTACAATGAGCAGTTCTTC. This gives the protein CATRGSSYNEQFF.

The CDR3 protein is CASSLAGSQETQYF. For the CDR3, the DNA is TGTGCCAGCAGCTTAGCGGGGAGTCAAGAGACCCAGTACTTC. V and J are TRBV7-2 and TRBJ2-5; possibly TRBD2 for D (5 bases). Germline V gene lookup returns CDR1 SGHTA and CDR2 FQGNSA. The CDR3 is made up of 14 amino acids. Trimming cost V 0 bases and J 2 bases, with 7 bases left between them.

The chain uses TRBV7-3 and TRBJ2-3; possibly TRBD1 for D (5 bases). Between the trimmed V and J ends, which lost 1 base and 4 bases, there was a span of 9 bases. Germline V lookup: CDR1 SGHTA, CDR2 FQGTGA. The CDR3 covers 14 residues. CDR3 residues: CASSLNQGSDTQYF. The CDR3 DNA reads TGTGCCAGCAGCTTAAACCAGGGTTCAGATACGCAGTATTTT. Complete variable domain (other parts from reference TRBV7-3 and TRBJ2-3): GAGVSQTPSNKVTEKGKYVELRCDPISGHTALYWYRQSLGQGPEFLIYFQGTGAADDSGLPNDRFFAVRPEGSVSTLKIQRTERGDSAVYLCASSLNQGSDTQYFGPGTRLTVL.

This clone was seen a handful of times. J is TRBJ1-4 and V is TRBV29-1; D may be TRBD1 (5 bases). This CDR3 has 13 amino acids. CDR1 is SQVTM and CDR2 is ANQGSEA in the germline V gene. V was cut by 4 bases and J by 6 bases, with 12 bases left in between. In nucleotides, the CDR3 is TGCAGCGTTGTGGGGGGACTGGATGAAAAACTGTTTTTT. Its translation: CSVVGGLDEKLFF.

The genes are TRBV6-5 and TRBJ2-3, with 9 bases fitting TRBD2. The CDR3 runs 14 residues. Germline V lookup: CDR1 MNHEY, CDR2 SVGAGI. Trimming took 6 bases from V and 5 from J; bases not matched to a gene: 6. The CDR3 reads CASSGAGGQDTQYF. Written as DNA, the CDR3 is TGTGCCAGCAGCGGGGCGGGGGGGCAAGATACGCAGTATTTT.

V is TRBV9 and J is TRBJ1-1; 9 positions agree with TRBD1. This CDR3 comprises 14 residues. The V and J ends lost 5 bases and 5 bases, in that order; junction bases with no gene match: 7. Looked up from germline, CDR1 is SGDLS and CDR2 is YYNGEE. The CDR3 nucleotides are TGTGCCAGCAGTATACAGGGGGCCGGGACTGAAGCTTTCTTT. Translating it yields CASSIQGAGTEAFF.

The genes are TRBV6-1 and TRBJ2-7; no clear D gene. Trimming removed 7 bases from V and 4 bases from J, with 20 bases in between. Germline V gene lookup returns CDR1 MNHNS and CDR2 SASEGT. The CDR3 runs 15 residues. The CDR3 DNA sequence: TGTGCCAGCATTGACAAGCAGAAGGCGGCATACGAGCAGTACGTC. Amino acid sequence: CASIDKQKAAYEQYV.

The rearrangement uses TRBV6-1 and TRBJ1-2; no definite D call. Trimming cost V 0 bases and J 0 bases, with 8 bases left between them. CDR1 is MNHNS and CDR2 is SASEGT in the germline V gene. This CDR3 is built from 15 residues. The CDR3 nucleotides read TGTGCCAGCAGTGAAGCCGAAAGCGCTAACTATGGCTACACCTTC. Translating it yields CASSEAESANYGYTF.

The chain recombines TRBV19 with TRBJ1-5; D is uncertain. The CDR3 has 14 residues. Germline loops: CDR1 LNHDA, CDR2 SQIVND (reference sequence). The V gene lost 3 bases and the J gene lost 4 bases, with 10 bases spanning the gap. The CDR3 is CASSMGQANQPQHF. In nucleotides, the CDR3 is TGTGCCAGTAGTATGGGTCAAGCGAATCAGCCCCAGCATTTT.

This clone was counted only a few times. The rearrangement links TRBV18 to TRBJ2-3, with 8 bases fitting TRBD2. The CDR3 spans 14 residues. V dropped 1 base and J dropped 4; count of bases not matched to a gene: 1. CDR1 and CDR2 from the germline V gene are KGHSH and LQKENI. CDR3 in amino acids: CASSPQGLADTQYF. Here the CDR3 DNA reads TGTGCCAGCTCACCACAGGGACTAGCAGATACGCAGTATTTT.

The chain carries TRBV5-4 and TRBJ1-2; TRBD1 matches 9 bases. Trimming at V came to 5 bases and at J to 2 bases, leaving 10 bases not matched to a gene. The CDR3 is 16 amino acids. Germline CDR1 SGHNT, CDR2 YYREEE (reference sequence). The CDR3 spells CASSLPGGTGNYGYTF. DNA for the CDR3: TGTGCCAGCAGTCTCCCAGGGGGGACAGGGAACTATGGCTACACCTTC.